This T cell receptor beta chain was obtained from a study of blood T cell repertoires in COVID-19. Cohort 3 recovered donors had two negative PCRs, clearance, or symptom resolution. V lost 2 bases to trimming and J lost 4 bases, with 8 bases between them. The CDR3 is made up of 13 amino acids. Germline V lookup: CDR1 LGHDT, CDR2 YNNKEL (reference sequence). The repertoire was sequenced with immunoSEQ multiplex PCR; TCRdb's copy has only in-frame clones and lacks some. Altogether about 310,000 clones are present, 70% to 90% being singletons, with the ten largest covering 2.2%. The sequenced sample consisted of PBMCs or T cells enriched from blood (not recorded which). This sequence originates from a man between 25 and 39 years old who had recovered from COVID-19. The gene calls are TRBV3-1 (or the pseudogene TRBV3-2) and TRBJ1-2; no reliable D call. For the CDR3, the DNA is TGTGCCAGCAGCCAACAGGCAGGCTATGGCTACACCTTC. This gives the protein CASSQQAGYGYTF.